The rows below give T cell receptor beta chains drawn from one sample of a study of T-cell memory formation after mild COVID-19. TCRdb re-derived calls from the 5' RACE reads in MiXCR, one entry per CDR3 protein. This table holds 300,000 to 400,000 distinct CDR3 sequences, approximately 14% found once. The sequencing sample was made of PBMCs or a T cell subset sorted from them (not recorded which). The receptor source for this set is a man younger than 35 who had mild COVID-19 (a few samples of this study predate the infection). Cell type and time point are not known. The CDR3 runs from the conserved cysteine through the conserved F or W. Expanded clones get a size class; other rows say once, few or many, or leave the size out.

j_gene,abundance,v_gene,CDR3aa
TRBJ2-1,few,TRBV12-3/TRBV12-4,CASSTTGLAGGREQFF
TRBJ2-6,many,TRBV12-5,CASTGPNSGANVLTF
TRBJ2-4,NA,TRBV12-3/TRBV12-4,CASRPGPGNIQYF
TRBJ2-3,many,TRBV7-6,CASSSGTPSDTQYF
TRBJ1-5,NA,TRBV19,CASSRQDNQPQHF
TRBJ2-3,NA,TRBV13,CASSPRGSGGHTDTQYF
TRBJ2-3,NA,TRBV11-2,CASSFAALGTDTQYF
TRBJ2-3,few,TRBV7-6,CASSLGLAGSTTDTQYF
TRBJ1-2,NA,TRBV11-2,CASSLAAGRITSGFYGYTF
TRBJ2-3,NA,TRBV12-5,CASGLGRLHDTQYF
TRBJ1-5,many,TRBV7-2,CASSLGFNQPQHF
TRBJ2-3,NA,TRBV18,CASSQPGLGTDTQYF
TRBJ1-3,NA,TRBV4-3,CASSPGTTGNTIYF
TRBJ2-5,few,TRBV4-2,CASSRGGSQETQYF
TRBJ2-2,few,TRBV4-3,CASSQEVSGAANTGELFF
TRBJ2-7,NA,TRBV2,CASSRTSGGQSYEQYF
TRBJ2-5,few,TRBV5-4,CASSWAGRLQETQYF
TRBJ1-2,few,TRBV5-1,CASSYPGSFYGYTF
TRBJ2-4,few,TRBV7-9,CASSLVGELAKNIQYF
TRBJ1-4,NA,TRBV4-3,CASSQAGAGEKLFF
TRBJ2-3,few,TRBV7-2,CASSLNRGGLGDTQYF
TRBJ2-2,few,TRBV7-2,CASSLIIRAGELFF